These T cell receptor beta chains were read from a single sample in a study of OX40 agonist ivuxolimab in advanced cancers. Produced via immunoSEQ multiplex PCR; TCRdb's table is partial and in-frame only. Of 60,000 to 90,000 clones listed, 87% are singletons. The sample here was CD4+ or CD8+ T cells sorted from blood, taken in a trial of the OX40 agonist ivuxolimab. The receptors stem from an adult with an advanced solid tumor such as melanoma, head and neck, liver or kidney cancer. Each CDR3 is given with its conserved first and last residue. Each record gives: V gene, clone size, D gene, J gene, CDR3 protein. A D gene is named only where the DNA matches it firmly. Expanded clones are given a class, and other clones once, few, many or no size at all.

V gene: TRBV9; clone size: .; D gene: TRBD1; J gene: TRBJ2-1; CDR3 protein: CASSLQGVTTNEQFF
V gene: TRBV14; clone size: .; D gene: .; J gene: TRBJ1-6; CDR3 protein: CASSQGGRAFSYNSPLHF
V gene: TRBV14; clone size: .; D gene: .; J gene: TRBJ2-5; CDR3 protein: CASSFDRAGKETQYF
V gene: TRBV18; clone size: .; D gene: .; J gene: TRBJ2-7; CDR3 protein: CASSPTGKKVSYEQYF
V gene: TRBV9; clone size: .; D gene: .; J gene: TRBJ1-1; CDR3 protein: CAGSVIGAAEAFF
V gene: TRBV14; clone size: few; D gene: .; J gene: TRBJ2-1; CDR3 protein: CASSQVGGQGRNEQFF
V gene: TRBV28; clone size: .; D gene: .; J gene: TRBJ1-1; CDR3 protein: CASSLLAEAFF
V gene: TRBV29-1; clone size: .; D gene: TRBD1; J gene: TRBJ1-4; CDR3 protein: CSVEVPGGGTNEKLFF
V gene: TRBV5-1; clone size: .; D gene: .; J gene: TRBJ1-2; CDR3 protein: CASSFLSDSYGYTF
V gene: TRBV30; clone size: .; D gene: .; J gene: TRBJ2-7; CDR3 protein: CAWNAGVGEQYF